This T cell receptor (beta chain) was profiled in a study of PD-L1 blockade in urothelial cancer. The CDR3 totals 13 residues. CDR1 SGHRS and CDR2 YFSETQ come from the germline V gene. Trimming left V 2 bases short and J 2 bases short, with 8 bases between. Clones were read by immunoSEQ multiplex PCR, and TCRdb kept only the in-frame ones, dropping some. The sample records about 52,000 clones, around 72% being singletons. Time point here: pretreatment peripheral blood. Each patient presented with locally advanced or metastatic urothelial carcinoma. The TCR originated in a man between 65 and 85 years old with urothelial cancer. The V call is TRBV5-1, the J call TRBJ2-7; D is uncertain. This specimen consisted of PBMCs, obtained around atezolizumab (anti-PD-L1) treatment. Here the CDR3 DNA reads TGCGCCAGCAGCTTACGCGTTGCCTACGAGCAGTACTTC. It is translated as CASSLRVAYEQYF.